The clone carrying this TCR beta chain has just a few counts. These data come from a study of blood T cells in healthy people across ages. The use of a sample-barcoded 5' primer and a J-beta primer mix characterized a second PCR of 7 to 11 cycles. TCRdb re-called the 5' RACE reads through MiXCR, storing one row per CDR3 protein. The sample lists hundreds of thousands of distinct CDR3 sequences; under 25% were seen once. The CDR3 length is 14 residues. The germline CDR1 and CDR2 sequences are DFQATT and SNEGSKA (reference sequence). The J gene is TRBJ2-5, the V gene TRBV20-1, with a possible D match to TRBD2 (6 bases). The J call may be faulty, since TRBJ2-1 better matches the DNA end. The sequence derives from a man aged 65-85 years in good health. Sequencing was done on a sample of blood. This CDR3 is CSVKSGGNYNEQFF. Here the CDR3 DNA reads TGCAGTGTTAAGTCCGGGGGAAATTACAATGAGCAGTTCTTC.